This TCR beta chain derives from a study of control samples from healthy donors and cancer patients. The data were produced by immunoSEQ multiplex PCR, yet TCRdb's version contains in-frame clones alone and is incomplete. The sample shows more than 75,000 clones, roughly 89% of them seen only once. The V gene end was trimmed by 6 bases and the J gene end by 4 bases; junction bases not matched to a gene: 12. Looked up from germline, CDR1 is MNHEY and CDR2 is SMNVEV (reference sequence). There are 15 residues in the CDR3. The chain is built from TRBV27 and TRBJ2-7, with 7 nucleotides matching TRBD2. Input material: PBMCs. The sequence came from a woman in her sixties or seventies with head and neck cancer. As DNA, the CDR3 is TGTGCCAGCAGACAGTCGCGGCGGGAGCCGTACGAGCAGTACTTC. This translates into CASRQSRREPYEQYF.